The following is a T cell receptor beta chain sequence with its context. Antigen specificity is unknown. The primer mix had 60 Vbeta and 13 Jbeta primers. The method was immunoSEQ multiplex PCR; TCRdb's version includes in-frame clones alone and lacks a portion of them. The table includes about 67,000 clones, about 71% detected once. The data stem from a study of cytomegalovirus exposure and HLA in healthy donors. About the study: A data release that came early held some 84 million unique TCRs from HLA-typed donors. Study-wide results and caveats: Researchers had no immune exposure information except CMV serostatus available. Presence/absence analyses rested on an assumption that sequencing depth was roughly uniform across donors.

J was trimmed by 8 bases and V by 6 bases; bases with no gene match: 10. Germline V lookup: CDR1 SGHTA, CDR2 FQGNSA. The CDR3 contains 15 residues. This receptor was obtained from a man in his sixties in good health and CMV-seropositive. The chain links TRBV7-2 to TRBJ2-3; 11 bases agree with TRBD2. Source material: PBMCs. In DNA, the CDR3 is TGTGCCAGCAGGTCTAGCGGGGGGCTGGTCGGTACGCAGTATTTT. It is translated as CASRSSGGLVGTQYF.